Below are 26 T cell receptor beta chains sequenced from a single sample in a study of PD-1 blockade in classical Hodgkin lymphoma (dated by TCRdb to 2020 to 2021). According to the study, the label for this sample's time point signals: cycle 4 day 1 (C4D1), after 6 weeks of nivolumab. Relapse after autologous stem cell transplantation had occurred in all trial patients, and cohorts A, B and C were distinguished by prior brentuximab vedotin exposure. CD8+ T cells were purified from thawed PBMCs by magnetic negative selection with a Miltenyi CD8+ T cell isolation kit. Library preparation was by the immunoSEQ multiplex PCR assay. TCRdb mirrors the immuneACCESS table, restricted to in-frame sequences. Some clones are absent from its copies; in checked studies, under half trace to an unresolved V gene, and the reason for the others is unknown. Counted in this sample were some 7,800 clones; about 76% of them appeared once. The ten most abundant clones make up about 35% of the sample.

Sequencing used CD8+ T cells from blood, obtained before the fourth cycle of nivolumab. These receptors originate from a human donor with classical Hodgkin lymphoma.

This clone was detected a few times. The rearrangement links TRBV5-6 to TRBJ2-1; 10 bases agree with TRBD2. Germline values: CDR1 SGHDT, CDR2 YYEEEE. CDR3 length equals 17 residues. J gave up 0 bases and V 1 base, and 4 bases lay outside the gene matches. DNA of the CDR3: TGTGCCAGCAGCTTGCCACTAGCGGGAAGCTCCTACAATGAGCAGTTCTTC. Translated, it gives CASSLPLAGSSYNEQFF.

The V call is TRBV4-1, the J call TRBJ2-2, with no clear D. The germline V and J ends were trimmed by 3 bases and 3 bases, with 5 bases remaining between them. CDR3 length: 13 residues. CDR1 and CDR2 from the germline V gene are MGHRA and YSYEKL. CDR3 region: CASSQWDTGELFF. CDR3 nucleotides: TGCGCCAGCAGCCAGTGGGACACCGGGGAGCTGTTTTTT.

The genes are TRBV19 and TRBJ2-7; 9 positions match TRBD2. The CDR3 has 13 amino acids. The V gene end was trimmed by 3 bases and the J gene end by 7 bases; junction bases not matched to a gene: 4. The germline CDR1 and CDR2 sequences are LNHDA and SQIVND (reference sequence). CDR3 in DNA: TGTGCCAGTAGTATTGGCGGGAGGGGTGAGCAGTACTTC. Its translation: CASSIGGRGEQYF.

This clone was seen once. This chain joins TRBV5-5 and TRBJ2-2; D unresolved. Trimming removed 0 bases from V and 2 bases from J, with 8 bases in between. The CDR3 contains 15 residues. CDR1 is SGHKS, CDR2 YYEKEE, per germline (reference sequence). CDR3 DNA: TGTGCCAGCAGCTTGGACCACCTAAACACCGGGGAGCTGTTTTTT. Amino acid sequence: CASSLDHLNTGELFF.

J is TRBJ1-3 and V is TRBV11-1; D uncertain. Germline V gene lookup returns CDR1 SGHAT and CDR2 FQDESV (reference sequence). The V end was cut by 10 bases, the J end by 0 bases, with 10 bases between. The CDR3 runs to 13 residues. The CDR3: CATAGSSGNTIYF. CDR3 nucleotides: TGTGCCACCGCAGGCTCCTCTGGAAACACCATATATTTT.

This rearrangement joins TRBV7-8 to TRBJ2-1; 12 bases map to TRBD2. V dropped 5 bases and J dropped 6; count of bases not matched to a gene: 8. The CDR3 is 16 amino acids. CDR1 is SGHVS and CDR2 is FQNEAQ in the germline V gene. CDR3 DNA: TGTGCCAGCAGCCAGCGACTAGCGGGAGTGGTCAATGAGCAGTTCTTC. It specifies CASSQRLAGVVNEQFF.

A remark on this clone: One junction end disagrees with the germline gene, perhaps due to a read error. This chain uses TRBV10-3 with TRBJ1-2; D is ambiguous. Germline V gene sequence: CDR1 ENHRY, CDR2 SYGVKD. The CDR3 is 12 amino acids. CDR3 loop: CAISEAPPAKDF. In nucleotides, the CDR3 is TGTGCCATCAGTGAGGCCCCGCCAGCCAAGGACTTC.

V is TRBV5-8 and J is TRBJ1-1, with D unresolved. CDR1 SGHTS and CDR2 YDEGEE come from the germline V gene. V was clipped by 0 bases and J by 7 bases, with 13 bases between them. The CDR3 has 14 amino acids. DNA of the CDR3: TGTGCCAGCAGCTTGGCAGTGGCCAGAGGTGAAGCTTTCTTT. Translation gives CASSLAVARGEAFF.

The J gene is TRBJ1-6, the V gene TRBV19; D is uncertain. Between the trimmed V and J ends, which lost 1 base and 8 bases, there was a span of 12 bases. CDR1 and CDR2 from the germline V gene are LNHDA and SQIVND (reference sequence). The CDR3 runs 15 residues. The CDR3 coding sequence is TGTGCCAGTAGTATAGGGGGAGGGCTGGATTCACCCCTCCACTTT. Translating gives CASSIGGGLDSPLHF. The variable domain in full, with the rest retrieved from reference TRBV19 and TRBJ1-6, is DGGITQSPKYLFRKEGQNVTLSCEQNLNHDAMYWYRQDPGQGLRLIYYSQIVNDFQKGDIAEGYSVSREKKESFPLTVTSAQKNPTAFYLCASSIGGGLDSPLHFGNGTRLTVT.

J is TRBJ2-3 and V is TRBV9, with a weak D call TRBD2 (6 bases). The CDR3 is made up of 14 amino acids. V was trimmed by 4 bases and J by 4 bases, leaving 13 bases between them. Germline CDR1 and CDR2: SGDLS and YYNGEE. The DNA of the CDR3 is TGTGCCAGCAGCTCCCGGGAGAGCGCAGATACGCAGTATTTT. Translated: CASSSRESADTQYF.

V and J are TRBV19 and TRBJ2-7, with TRBD1 as a possible D gene (5 bases). Germline V lookup: CDR1 LNHDA, CDR2 SQIVND (reference sequence). V lost 3 bases to trimming and J lost 6 bases, with 12 bases between them. The CDR3 extends over 13 amino acids. The CDR3, as DNA: TGTGCCAGTAGTATGGGGCTAGACTTCGAGCAGTACTTC. Its translation is CASSMGLDFEQYF. Using reference TRBV19 and TRBJ2-7 for the parts outside the CDR3, the full variable domain is DGGITQSPKYLFRKEGQNVTLSCEQNLNHDAMYWYRQDPGQGLRLIYYSQIVNDFQKGDIAEGYSVSREKKESFPLTVTSAQKNPTAFYLCASSMGLDFEQYFGPGTRLTVT.

This clone was detected only a few times. This rearrangement joins TRBV7-9 to TRBJ1-1; the match to TRBD1 covers 9 bases. This CDR3 contains 14 residues. In germline, CDR1 is SEHNR, CDR2 FQNEAQ (reference sequence). V lost 5 bases to trimming and J lost 7 bases; unmatched junction nucleotides: 8. The CDR3 region is CASSATGGRDEAFF. The DNA for the CDR3 is TGTGCCAGCAGCGCAACAGGGGGCCGGGATGAAGCTTTCTTT. Combining the CDR3 with reference TRBV7-9 and TRBJ1-1 gives the whole variable domain DTGVSQNPRHKITKRGQNVTFRCDPISEHNRLYWYRQTLGQGPEFLTYFQNEAQLEKSRLLSDRFSAERPKGSFSTLEIQRTEQGDSAMYLCASSATGGRDEAFFGQGTRLTVV.

This chain joins TRBV27 and TRBJ2-7, with D possibly being TRBD2 (6 bases). V was shortened by 6 bases and J by 5 bases, with 20 bases between the two germline ends. Germline CDR1 MNHEY, CDR2 SMNVEV (reference sequence). The CDR3 has 15 residues. This CDR3 reads CASSRLGGRIHEQYF. The CDR3 nucleotides are TGTGCCAGCAGCCGGCTCGGGGGTAGAATCCACGAGCAGTACTTC.

The genes are TRBV9 and TRBJ2-1; 9 bases are shared with TRBD2. CDR1 is SGDLS, CDR2 YYNGEE, per germline. The CDR3 is made up of 16 amino acids. V gave up 0 bases and J gave up 9 bases; unmatched junction bases: 10. DNA of the CDR3: TGTGCCAGCAGCGTAGCTCGGCGGGGGGGCCTCTTTGAGCAGTTCTTC. It yields the protein CASSVARRGGLFEQFF.

By frequency in the sample, this clone is large. The CDR3 loop is CASSPQGDSNQPQHF. CDR3 nucleotides: TGTGCCAGCAGCCCGCAGGGGGATAGCAATCAGCCCCAGCATTTT. The rearrangement links TRBV7-9 to TRBJ1-5; 7 nucleotides line up with TRBD1. J lost 0 bases, V lost 5 bases, and 4 bases had no gene match. The CDR3 sequence is 15 residues long. CDR1 is SEHNR and CDR2 is FQNEAQ in the germline V gene (reference sequence).

This chain uses TRBV15 with TRBJ2-3; D is perhaps TRBD2 (6 bases). CDR1 and CDR2 (germline): LNHNV, YYDKDF (reference sequence). The CDR3 length is 19 residues. V lost 5 bases to trimming and J lost 0 bases, with 24 bases between them. CDR3: CATSGRRVLNGGSTDTQYF. The CDR3 DNA reads TGTGCCACCAGCGGCCGGCGGGTCCTCAACGGGGGAAGCACAGATACGCAGTATTTT.

The CDR3 protein is CANLQGQYNYGYTF. DNA of the CDR3: TGTGCCAACCTACAGGGGCAATACAACTATGGCTACACCTTC. The rearrangement joins TRBV2 to TRBJ1-2; 7 bases line up with TRBD1. This CDR3 is built from 14 residues. The V gene's germline CDR1 is SNHLY and CDR2 FYNNEI. V shed 10 bases, J shed 2 bases, and the junction held 10 bases outside the gene matches.

The chain couples TRBV2 to TRBJ1-4, with unresolved D. CDR1 is SNHLY and CDR2 is FYNNEI in the germline V gene. Trimming pared 3 bases from V and 8 bases from J, leaving 13 bases between. CDR3 length: 14 amino acids. CDR3 sequence reads: CASSDPGFGEKLFF. CDR3 nucleotides: TGTGCCAGCAGTGATCCCGGGTTCGGCGAAAAACTGTTTTTT.

In this sample, this clone turned up once. The chain recombines TRBV7-9 with TRBJ2-1; D is tentatively TRBD1 or TRBD2 (5 bases each). The CDR3 is made up of 15 amino acids. The V and J ends lost 6 bases and 3 bases respectively, with 15 bases between them. Germline CDR1 and CDR2: SEHNR and FQNEAQ (reference sequence). The CDR3 protein is CASRGTGRDYNEQFF. CDR3 DNA sequence: TGTGCCAGCAGGGGGACGGGACGCGACTACAATGAGCAGTTCTTC.

This chain joins TRBV10-3 and TRBJ1-5; 7 nucleotides align to TRBD1. CDR3 length equals 14 residues. CDR1 is ENHRY and CDR2 is SYGVKD in the germline V gene. With 8 bases clipped from V and 2 bases from J, the junction kept 6 bases outside the gene matches. CDR3 sequence (DNA): TGTGCCATCCGACAGGGATGTTGCAATCAGCCCCAGCATTTT. The encoded protein is CAIRQGCCNQPQHF.

This sequence joins TRBV10-3 and TRBJ1-2, with TRBD1 matching 11 bases. Trimming removed 2 bases from V and 6 bases from J; junction bases left unmatched: 2. Germline V gives CDR1 ENHRY, CDR2 SYGVKD. The CDR3 sequence is 14 residues long. The CDR3 nucleotides are TGTGCCATCAGTGAGGAGGACAGGGGGCATGGCTACACCTTC. Protein sequence: CAISEEDRGHGYTF.

The table lists this clone with a few counts. The rearrangement uses TRBV7-9 and TRBJ2-5, with TRBD2 matching over 13 bases. The CDR3 totals 16 residues. Unmatched junction bases numbered 8, after V lost 5 bases and J lost 5 bases. The germline gives CDR1 SEHNR, CDR2 FQNEAQ (reference sequence). The chain's CDR3 is CASSRRETSGRETQYF. The CDR3 region has the DNA TGTGCCAGCAGCCGGAGAGAGACTAGCGGGAGGGAGACCCAGTACTTC.

The chain recombines TRBV30 with TRBJ2-7; the D gene is possibly TRBD1 (5 bases). CDR3 length equals 13 residues. Trimming pared 2 bases from V and 6 bases from J, leaving 14 bases between. CDR1 and CDR2 from the germline V gene are GTSNPN and SVGIG (reference sequence). CDR3 sequence (DNA): TGTGCCTGGAGTCAGGGATGGGGCTTCGAGCAGTACTTC. Translation: CAWSQGWGFEQYF. The whole variable domain, remainder taken from reference TRBV30 and TRBJ2-7, is SQTIHQWPATLVQPVGSPLSLECTVEGTSNPNLYWYRQAAGRGLQLLFYSVGIGQISSEVPQNLSASRPQDRQFILSSKKLLLSDSGFYLCAWSQGWGFEQYFGPGTRLTVT.

The genes are TRBV18 and TRBJ1-4; D possibly corresponds to TRBD1 (5 bases). This CDR3 has 13 residues. CDR1 is KGHSH and CDR2 is LQKENI in the germline V gene. With 3 bases removed from V and 8 bases from J, the gap between germline ends came to 10 bases. The CDR3 is CASSPGGEEKLFF. The CDR3 nucleotides read TGTGCCAGCTCACCGGGAGGGGAGGAAAAACTGTTTTTT.

The chain employs TRBV6-5 and TRBJ1-2; 8 bases align to TRBD1. V lost 6 bases and J lost 7; bases outside the gene matches: 1. Germline CDR1 is MNHEY and CDR2 is SVGAGI. This CDR3 has 11 residues. The CDR3 here is CASSDRGGYTF. The CDR3 coding sequence is TGTGCCAGCAGCGACAGGGGTGGCTACACCTTC.

The chain has TRBV6-5 and TRBJ1-3; no firm D call. Germline CDR1 and CDR2: MNHEY and SVGAGI. The CDR3 covers 13 residues. Trimming took 5 bases from V and 3 from J, leaving 8 bases between them. CDR3 bases: TGTGCCAGCAGTGACCTCATTGGAAACACCATATATTTT. Translation: CASSDLIGNTIYF.